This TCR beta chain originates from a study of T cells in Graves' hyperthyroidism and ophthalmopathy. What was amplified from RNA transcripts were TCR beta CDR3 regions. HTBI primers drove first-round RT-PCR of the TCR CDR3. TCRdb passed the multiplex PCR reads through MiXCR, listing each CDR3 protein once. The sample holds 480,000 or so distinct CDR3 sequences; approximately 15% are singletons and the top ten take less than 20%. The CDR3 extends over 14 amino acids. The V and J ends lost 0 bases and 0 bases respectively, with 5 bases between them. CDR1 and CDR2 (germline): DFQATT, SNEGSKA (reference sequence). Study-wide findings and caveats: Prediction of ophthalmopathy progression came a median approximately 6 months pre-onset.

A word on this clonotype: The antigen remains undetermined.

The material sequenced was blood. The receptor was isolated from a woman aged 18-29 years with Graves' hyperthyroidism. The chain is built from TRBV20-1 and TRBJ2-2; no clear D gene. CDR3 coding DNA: TGCAGTGCTAGAGATACAGCGAACACCGGGGAGCTGTTTTTT. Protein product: CSARDTANTGELFF.